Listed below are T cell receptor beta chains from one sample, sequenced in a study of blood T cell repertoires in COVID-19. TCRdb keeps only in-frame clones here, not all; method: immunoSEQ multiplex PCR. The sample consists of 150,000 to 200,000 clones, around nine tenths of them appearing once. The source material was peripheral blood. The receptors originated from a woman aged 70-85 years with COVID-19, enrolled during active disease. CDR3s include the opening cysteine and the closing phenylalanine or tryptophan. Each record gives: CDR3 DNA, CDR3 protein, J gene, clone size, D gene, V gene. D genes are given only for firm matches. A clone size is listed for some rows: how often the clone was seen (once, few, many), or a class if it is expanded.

CDR3nt: TGTGCCAGCAGCCCCCGGAGGGGCGAGCAGTACTTC; CDR3aa: CASSPRRGEQYF; j_gene: TRBJ2-7; abundance: NA; d_gene: NA; v_gene: TRBV5-5
CDR3nt: TGTGCCAGCAGCCTTAATCAGCCCCAGCATTTT; CDR3aa: CASSLNQPQHF; j_gene: TRBJ1-5; abundance: NA; d_gene: NA; v_gene: TRBV12-3/TRBV12-4
CDR3nt: TGTGCCAGCAGTTACCGGGGGGCCGAACAAACTGAAGCTTTCTTT; CDR3aa: CASSYRGAEQTEAFF; j_gene: TRBJ1-1; abundance: NA; d_gene: NA; v_gene: TRBV6-5
CDR3nt: TGTGCCAGCAGCCAAAGATGGCGGGGGGCGAATGAGCAGTTCTTC; CDR3aa: CASSQRWRGANEQFF; j_gene: TRBJ2-1; abundance: NA; d_gene: TRBD2; v_gene: TRBV3-1/TRBV3-2
CDR3nt: TGTGCCAGCTTTAACGGGATTAGCAATCAGCCCCAGCATTTT; CDR3aa: CASFNGISNQPQHF; j_gene: TRBJ1-5; abundance: NA; d_gene: NA; v_gene: TRBV6-5
CDR3nt: TGCGCCAGCAGCTTAGCCGATCTGCCGGAGACCCAGTACTTC; CDR3aa: CASSLADLPETQYF; j_gene: TRBJ2-5; abundance: NA; d_gene: NA; v_gene: TRBV5-1
CDR3nt: TGTGCCAGCAGCGTCTACAGGGGCCGTGGCTACACCTTC; CDR3aa: CASSVYRGRGYTF; j_gene: TRBJ1-2; abundance: NA; d_gene: TRBD1; v_gene: TRBV7-2
CDR3nt: TGTGCCACCAGACAGGGGAGTTTCGAGCAGTACTTC; CDR3aa: CATRQGSFEQYF; j_gene: TRBJ2-7; abundance: NA; d_gene: TRBD1; v_gene: TRBV28
CDR3nt: TGTGCCAGCAGCTCCGTGAAAGGGGGCCTCGGCGAGCAGTACTTC; CDR3aa: CASSSVKGGLGEQYF; j_gene: TRBJ2-7; abundance: NA; d_gene: TRBD1; v_gene: TRBV9
CDR3nt: TGTGCCAGCAGCAACCTAGCGGGGAAGCAGTTCTTC; CDR3aa: CASSNLAGKQFF; j_gene: TRBJ2-1; abundance: NA; d_gene: TRBD2; v_gene: TRBV2
CDR3nt: TGTGCCAGCAGAGCTGACAGGGGAGGGTATGGCTACACCTTC; CDR3aa: CASRADRGGYGYTF; j_gene: TRBJ1-2; abundance: NA; d_gene: TRBD1; v_gene: TRBV2
CDR3nt: TGTGCCAGCAACAGGGAGCGAATGGGATCCTACGAGCAGTACTTC; CDR3aa: CASNRERMGSYEQYF; j_gene: TRBJ2-7; abundance: NA; d_gene: NA; v_gene: TRBV28
CDR3nt: TGTGCCAGCAGCGCAGACACTAGCAATCAGCCCCAGCATTTT; CDR3aa: CASSADTSNQPQHF; j_gene: TRBJ1-5; abundance: NA; d_gene: NA; v_gene: TRBV7-9
CDR3nt: TGTGCCAGTAGTATTTGGGGGGGAGGGAAAGAGACCCAGTACTTC; CDR3aa: CASSIWGGGKETQYF; j_gene: TRBJ2-5; abundance: NA; d_gene: TRBD2; v_gene: TRBV19
CDR3nt: TGTGCCACAGAACTATATGATACGCAGTATTTT; CDR3aa: CATELYDTQYF; j_gene: TRBJ2-3; abundance: NA; d_gene: NA; v_gene: TRBV24-1
CDR3nt: TGTGCCAGCAGCTTCGTCGTGACTAGCGGGGGGTCGGGAGATACGCAGTATTTT; CDR3aa: CASSFVVTSGGSGDTQYF; j_gene: TRBJ2-3; abundance: NA; d_gene: TRBD2; v_gene: TRBV7-2
CDR3nt: TGTGCCAGCAGTGAACATGAGACCCAGTACTTC; CDR3aa: CASSEHETQYF; j_gene: TRBJ2-5; abundance: NA; d_gene: NA; v_gene: TRBV2
CDR3nt: TGTGCCAGCAGCTGGGACAACGGCGCGACGATCCAGTACTTC; CDR3aa: CASSWDNGATIQYF; j_gene: TRBJ2-5; abundance: NA; d_gene: NA; v_gene: TRBV7-9
CDR3nt: TGTGCCAGCAGCCAAGTTTACACAGGAGAGACCCAGTACTTC; CDR3aa: CASSQVYTGETQYF; j_gene: TRBJ2-5; abundance: NA; d_gene: NA; v_gene: TRBV3-1/TRBV3-2
CDR3nt: TGTGCCAGCAGCTCCTCCTCCGGGACAGGGGCGTACCAAGAGACCCAGTACTTC; CDR3aa: CASSSSSGTGAYQETQYF; j_gene: TRBJ2-5; abundance: NA; d_gene: TRBD1; v_gene: TRBV7-9
CDR3nt: TGTGCCAGCAGATTCTCTGTGGATACGCAGTATTTT; CDR3aa: CASRFSVDTQYF; j_gene: TRBJ2-3; abundance: NA; d_gene: NA; v_gene: TRBV28
CDR3nt: TGTGCCAGCTCACCCGGACAGACCTACTATGGCTACACCTTC; CDR3aa: CASSPGQTYYGYTF; j_gene: TRBJ1-2; abundance: NA; d_gene: NA; v_gene: TRBV18
CDR3nt: TGTGCCAGTAGTACGATGGGCGAATCGAGAAACACCATATATTTT; CDR3aa: CASSTMGESRNTIYF; j_gene: TRBJ1-3; abundance: NA; d_gene: NA; v_gene: TRBV19
CDR3nt: TGTGCCAGCAGCTACCGGGACAGGCTAAAGTTTGGAAACACCATATATTTT; CDR3aa: CASSYRDRLKFGNTIYF; j_gene: TRBJ1-3; abundance: few; d_gene: TRBD1; v_gene: TRBV5-4
CDR3nt: TGTGCCAGCAGTACGGACAGGGGGGCGATGAAGACCCAGTACTTC; CDR3aa: CASSTDRGAMKTQYF; j_gene: TRBJ2-5; abundance: NA; d_gene: TRBD1; v_gene: TRBV2
CDR3nt: TGTGCCAGCAGCTTAGTAGGGGCGACACGTAACTATGGCTACACCTTC; CDR3aa: CASSLVGATRNYGYTF; j_gene: TRBJ1-2; abundance: NA; d_gene: NA; v_gene: TRBV7-2
CDR3nt: TGTGCCAGCAGCTTAGGAGGGAAGAACACTGAAGCTTTCTTT; CDR3aa: CASSLGGKNTEAFF; j_gene: TRBJ1-1; abundance: NA; d_gene: NA; v_gene: TRBV7-2
CDR3nt: TGTGCCAGCAGTTACTCGGGGCCGGACGGGACCGGGGAGCTGTTTTTT; CDR3aa: CASSYSGPDGTGELFF; j_gene: TRBJ2-2; abundance: NA; d_gene: NA; v_gene: TRBV6-5
CDR3nt: TGCGCCAGCAGCTTAAGCCTAGCGGGGGGGAACACCGGGGAGCTGTTTTTT; CDR3aa: CASSLSLAGGNTGELFF; j_gene: TRBJ2-2; abundance: NA; d_gene: TRBD2; v_gene: TRBV5-1
CDR3nt: TGTGCCAGCAGCTCCGCTAGCGGGGGAGGCACAGATACGCAGTATTTT; CDR3aa: CASSSASGGGTDTQYF; j_gene: TRBJ2-3; abundance: NA; d_gene: TRBD2; v_gene: TRBV6-6
CDR3nt: TGTGCCAGTAGCCACGGCAGGGGGCCCAAGGGGACCACTGAAGCTTTCTTT; CDR3aa: CASSHGRGPKGTTEAFF; j_gene: TRBJ1-1; abundance: once; d_gene: TRBD1; v_gene: TRBV19
CDR3nt: TGTGCCAGCAGTGACCTGGGACAAGGGAACACCGGGGAGCTGTTTTTT; CDR3aa: CASSDLGQGNTGELFF; j_gene: TRBJ2-2; abundance: NA; d_gene: NA; v_gene: TRBV6-1
CDR3nt: TGCGCCAGCAGCCCCTCCGGGACAGGGAGGTACACTGAAGCTTTCTTT; CDR3aa: CASSPSGTGRYTEAFF; j_gene: TRBJ1-1; abundance: few; d_gene: TRBD1; v_gene: TRBV4-1
CDR3nt: TGTGCCAGCAGTTACTCGGGGTACGGAGGCGGCTACACCTTC; CDR3aa: CASSYSGYGGGYTF; j_gene: TRBJ1-2; abundance: NA; d_gene: NA; v_gene: TRBV6-2/TRBV6-3
CDR3nt: TGTGCCAGCAGCCCCTCTGATGGGGCCGGAAGGTGGACGCAGTATTTT; CDR3aa: CASSPSDGAGRWTQYF; j_gene: TRBJ2-3; abundance: NA; d_gene: NA; v_gene: TRBV9
CDR3nt: TGTGCCAGTAACCACAGGGGGCAGGCTAATGAAAAACTGTTTTTT; CDR3aa: CASNHRGQANEKLFF; j_gene: TRBJ1-4; abundance: NA; d_gene: TRBD1; v_gene: TRBV19
CDR3nt: TGTGCCAGTATGGGAGCAGGTAGCTCCTACAATGAGCAGTTCTTC; CDR3aa: CASMGAGSSYNEQFF; j_gene: TRBJ2-1; abundance: NA; d_gene: NA; v_gene: TRBV19
CDR3nt: TGTGCCAGCAGTCCCTGGACAGGGATTAACTATGGCTACACCTTC; CDR3aa: CASSPWTGINYGYTF; j_gene: TRBJ1-2; abundance: NA; d_gene: TRBD1; v_gene: TRBV2
CDR3nt: TGCAGCGTTGACAGGTTCAACCATGGCTACACCTTC; CDR3aa: CSVDRFNHGYTF; j_gene: TRBJ1-2; abundance: NA; d_gene: NA; v_gene: TRBV29-1
CDR3nt: TGTGCCAGCAGCCCCACCCGGGACAGGGGTCGCGAGCAGTACTTC; CDR3aa: CASSPTRDRGREQYF; j_gene: TRBJ2-7; abundance: NA; d_gene: TRBD1; v_gene: TRBV2
CDR3nt: TGTGCCAGCACCGAGGGGGGGCCGAGGGATGAGCAGTTCTTC; CDR3aa: CASTEGGPRDEQFF; j_gene: TRBJ2-1; abundance: NA; d_gene: NA; v_gene: TRBV28